Listed below are T cell receptor beta chains from one sample, sequenced in a study of blood T cell repertoires in COVID-19. Repertoires were generated with immunoSEQ multiplex PCR, while TCRdb's copy carries only in-frame clones and drops some. Of over 250,000 clones in the sample, about nine tenths were seen once. Sample: peripheral blood. Receptors were obtained from a man aged 50 to 59 with acute or convalescent COVID-19. Each CDR3 is given with its conserved first and last residue. The D gene is left open where the match is weak. The size of a clone is reported for some rows only, either as once, few or many, or as a class for expanded clones.

D,V,size,J,CDR3,DNA
NA,TRBV18,NA,TRBJ2-5,CASSPRSGKEETQYF,TGTGCCAGCTCACCACGATCAGGGAAGGAAGAGACCCAGTACTTC
TRBD1,TRBV4-1,NA,TRBJ2-2,CASSQGRKGQGVGGELFF,TGCGCCAGCAGCCAAGGTCGGAAGGGACAGGGGGTAGGCGGGGAGCTGTTTTTT
NA,TRBV5-5,few,TRBJ1-4,CASSLVPGSTNEKLFF,TGTGCCAGCAGCTTGGTCCCGGGGTCAACTAATGAAAAACTGTTTTTT
NA,TRBV30,NA,TRBJ1-1,CAWSRESTEAFF,TGTGCCTGGAGTCGAGAGAGCACTGAAGCTTTCTTT
NA,TRBV12-3/TRBV12-4,NA,TRBJ1-4,CASRMTVREKLFF,TGTGCCAGCAGAATGACAGTCCGTGAAAAACTGTTTTTT
NA,TRBV5-4,NA,TRBJ2-7,CASSQGLIPYEQYF,TGTGCCAGCAGCCAGGGATTAATTCCCTACGAGCAGTACTTC
TRBD1,TRBV19,NA,TRBJ2-6,CASSIGTGMAGANVLTF,TGTGCCAGTAGTATAGGGACAGGGATGGCTGGGGCCAACGTCCTGACTTTC
TRBD1,TRBV3-1/TRBV3-2,NA,TRBJ2-5,CASSQGQGQETQYF,TGTGCCAGCAGCCAAGGACAGGGACAAGAGACCCAGTACTTC
NA,TRBV10-3,NA,TRBJ1-2,CAIRGANQPVYGYTF,TGTGCCATCCGGGGGGCAAACCAACCCGTCTATGGCTACACCTTC
TRBD2,TRBV6-1,NA,TRBJ2-7,CASSEQRGSYEQYF,TGTGCCAGCAGTGAACAGCGGGGGTCCTACGAGCAGTACTTC
NA,TRBV6-6,NA,TRBJ2-7,CASTSGTYEQYF,TGTGCCAGCACCTCCGGGACCTACGAGCAGTACTTC
NA,TRBV10-3,NA,TRBJ1-5,CAISQGNSNQPQHF,TGTGCCATCAGCCAGGGGAATAGCAATCAGCCCCAGCATTTT
NA,TRBV28,NA,TRBJ1-5,CASTRGGIYSNQPQHF,TGTGCCAGCACCAGGGGTGGAATTTATAGCAATCAGCCCCAGCATTTT
TRBD2,TRBV20-1,NA,TRBJ2-1,CSASWRLAGGNIVNEQFF,TGCAGTGCTAGTTGGCGGCTAGCGGGGGGGAATATAGTCAATGAGCAGTTCTTC
NA,TRBV2,NA,TRBJ2-7,CASSGGPYEQYF,TGTGCCAGCAGCGGCGGGCCCTACGAGCAGTACTTC
TRBD1,TRBV27,NA,TRBJ1-2,CASSLSADRGNYGYTF,TGTGCCAGCAGTTTATCGGCGGACAGGGGGAACTATGGCTACACCTTC
TRBD1,TRBV5-3,NA,TRBJ1-5,CARSTTLPQGGNQPQHF,TGTGCCAGAAGCACAACCCTCCCACAGGGGGGTAATCAGCCCCAGCATTTT
NA,TRBV18,NA,TRBJ2-1,CASSPDIGYNEQFF,TGTGCCAGCTCACCGGACATAGGGTACAATGAGCAGTTCTTC
NA,TRBV11-2,once,TRBJ2-2,CASTQGGPYQRELFF,TGTGCCAGCACCCAAGGGGGACCTTACCAAAGGGAGCTGTTTTTT
NA,TRBV19,once,TRBJ2-5,CASSIGGEKTQYF,TGTGCCAGTAGTATAGGCGGGGAAAAGACCCAGTACTTC
TRBD2,TRBV6-5,NA,TRBJ2-7,CASSYPSSGGDYEQYF,TGTGCCAGCAGTTACCCTTCCTCGGGGGGAGACTACGAGCAGTACTTC
TRBD1,TRBV11-2,NA,TRBJ2-7,CASSGGRGQGVYEQYF,TGTGCCAGCAGCGGGGGCCGCGGACAGGGTGTCTACGAGCAGTACTTC
NA,TRBV5-6,NA,TRBJ2-5,CASNLQGNTETQYF,TGTGCCAGCAACCTTCAGGGGAATACGGAGACCCAGTACTTC
NA,TRBV2,NA,TRBJ1-1,CASSDAGNTEAFF,TGTGCCAGCAGTGACGCCGGGAACACTGAAGCTTTCTTT
NA,TRBV5-6,NA,TRBJ1-5,CASSLGTAMSIQPQHF,TGTGCCAGCAGCTTGGGTACAGCCATGTCGATCCAGCCCCAGCATTTT
NA,TRBV2,once,TRBJ2-7,CASSAVYEQYF,TGTGCCAGCAGTGCAGTGTACGAGCAGTACTTC
NA,TRBV6-5,NA,TRBJ2-2,CASSYSGRNTGELFF,TGTGCCAGCAGTTACTCGGGGAGGAACACCGGGGAGCTGTTTTTT
NA,TRBV6-1,NA,TRBJ1-2,CASSEPGHRGGYTF,TGTGCCAGCAGTGAACCGGGACATCGGGGTGGCTACACCTTC
NA,TRBV5-1,NA,TRBJ1-1,CASSWPGGTENTEAFF,TGCGCCAGCAGCTGGCCGGGAGGGACGGAGAACACTGAAGCTTTCTTT